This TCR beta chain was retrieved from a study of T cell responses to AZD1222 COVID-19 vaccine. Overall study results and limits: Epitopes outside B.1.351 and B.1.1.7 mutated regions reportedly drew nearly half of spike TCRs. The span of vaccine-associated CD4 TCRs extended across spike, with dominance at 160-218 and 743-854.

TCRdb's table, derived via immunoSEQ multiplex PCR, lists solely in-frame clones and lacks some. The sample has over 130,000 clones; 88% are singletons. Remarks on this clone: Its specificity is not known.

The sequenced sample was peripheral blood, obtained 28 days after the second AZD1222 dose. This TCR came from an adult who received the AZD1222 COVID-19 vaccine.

The CDR3 reads CASSQAVSAGEGVYEQYF. The CDR3 coding sequence is TGTGCCAGCAGCCAAGCGGTATCGGCGGGAGAGGGGGTTTACGAGCAGTACTTC. J is TRBJ2-7 and V is TRBV4-2, with a possible D match to TRBD2 (7 bases). Germline lookup yields CDR1 LGHNA and CDR2 YNFKEQ. This CDR3 has 18 residues. Deletions cut 1 base from V and 4 bases from J, with 23 bases between.